This T cell receptor (beta chain) stems from a study of regulatory T cells in long-lasting Graves disease. Regarding time point: persistent/refractory GD, antithyroid drugs over 5 years with positive TRAb. Generation of the TCR library employed RNA extracted from PBMCs. Arm-PCR of CDR3 regions and iRepertoire HTBI primers were the basis on which TCR beta libraries were built. TCRdb recomputed calls from the multiplex PCR reads with MiXCR, one row per CDR3 protein. The profile shows hundreds of thousands of distinct CDR3 sequences, 20% of them singletons. Trimming left V 4 bases short and J 6 bases short, with 7 bases between. The CDR3 spans 13 residues. Germline-derived CDR1 and CDR2 are SGHTA and FQGTGA. This clonotype was observed many times.

V gene TRBV7-3 combines with J gene TRBJ1-6; a possible D gene is TRBD1 (5 bases). The material was peripheral blood mononuclear cells (PBMCs), obtained when the disease was refractory, from a patient treated with antithyroid drugs. This sequence originates from a female donor with Graves disease. The CDR3 here is CASSYGTNSPLHF. The CDR3 nucleotides are TGTGCCAGCAGCTACGGGACTAATTCACCCCTCCACTTT. Full variable domain (remainder filled in from reference TRBV7-3 and TRBJ1-6): GAGVSQTPSNKVTEKGKYVELRCDPISGHTALYWYRQSLGQGPEFLIYFQGTGAADDSGLPNDRFFAVRPEGSVSTLKIQRTERGDSAVYLCASSYGTNSPLHFGNGTRLTVT.